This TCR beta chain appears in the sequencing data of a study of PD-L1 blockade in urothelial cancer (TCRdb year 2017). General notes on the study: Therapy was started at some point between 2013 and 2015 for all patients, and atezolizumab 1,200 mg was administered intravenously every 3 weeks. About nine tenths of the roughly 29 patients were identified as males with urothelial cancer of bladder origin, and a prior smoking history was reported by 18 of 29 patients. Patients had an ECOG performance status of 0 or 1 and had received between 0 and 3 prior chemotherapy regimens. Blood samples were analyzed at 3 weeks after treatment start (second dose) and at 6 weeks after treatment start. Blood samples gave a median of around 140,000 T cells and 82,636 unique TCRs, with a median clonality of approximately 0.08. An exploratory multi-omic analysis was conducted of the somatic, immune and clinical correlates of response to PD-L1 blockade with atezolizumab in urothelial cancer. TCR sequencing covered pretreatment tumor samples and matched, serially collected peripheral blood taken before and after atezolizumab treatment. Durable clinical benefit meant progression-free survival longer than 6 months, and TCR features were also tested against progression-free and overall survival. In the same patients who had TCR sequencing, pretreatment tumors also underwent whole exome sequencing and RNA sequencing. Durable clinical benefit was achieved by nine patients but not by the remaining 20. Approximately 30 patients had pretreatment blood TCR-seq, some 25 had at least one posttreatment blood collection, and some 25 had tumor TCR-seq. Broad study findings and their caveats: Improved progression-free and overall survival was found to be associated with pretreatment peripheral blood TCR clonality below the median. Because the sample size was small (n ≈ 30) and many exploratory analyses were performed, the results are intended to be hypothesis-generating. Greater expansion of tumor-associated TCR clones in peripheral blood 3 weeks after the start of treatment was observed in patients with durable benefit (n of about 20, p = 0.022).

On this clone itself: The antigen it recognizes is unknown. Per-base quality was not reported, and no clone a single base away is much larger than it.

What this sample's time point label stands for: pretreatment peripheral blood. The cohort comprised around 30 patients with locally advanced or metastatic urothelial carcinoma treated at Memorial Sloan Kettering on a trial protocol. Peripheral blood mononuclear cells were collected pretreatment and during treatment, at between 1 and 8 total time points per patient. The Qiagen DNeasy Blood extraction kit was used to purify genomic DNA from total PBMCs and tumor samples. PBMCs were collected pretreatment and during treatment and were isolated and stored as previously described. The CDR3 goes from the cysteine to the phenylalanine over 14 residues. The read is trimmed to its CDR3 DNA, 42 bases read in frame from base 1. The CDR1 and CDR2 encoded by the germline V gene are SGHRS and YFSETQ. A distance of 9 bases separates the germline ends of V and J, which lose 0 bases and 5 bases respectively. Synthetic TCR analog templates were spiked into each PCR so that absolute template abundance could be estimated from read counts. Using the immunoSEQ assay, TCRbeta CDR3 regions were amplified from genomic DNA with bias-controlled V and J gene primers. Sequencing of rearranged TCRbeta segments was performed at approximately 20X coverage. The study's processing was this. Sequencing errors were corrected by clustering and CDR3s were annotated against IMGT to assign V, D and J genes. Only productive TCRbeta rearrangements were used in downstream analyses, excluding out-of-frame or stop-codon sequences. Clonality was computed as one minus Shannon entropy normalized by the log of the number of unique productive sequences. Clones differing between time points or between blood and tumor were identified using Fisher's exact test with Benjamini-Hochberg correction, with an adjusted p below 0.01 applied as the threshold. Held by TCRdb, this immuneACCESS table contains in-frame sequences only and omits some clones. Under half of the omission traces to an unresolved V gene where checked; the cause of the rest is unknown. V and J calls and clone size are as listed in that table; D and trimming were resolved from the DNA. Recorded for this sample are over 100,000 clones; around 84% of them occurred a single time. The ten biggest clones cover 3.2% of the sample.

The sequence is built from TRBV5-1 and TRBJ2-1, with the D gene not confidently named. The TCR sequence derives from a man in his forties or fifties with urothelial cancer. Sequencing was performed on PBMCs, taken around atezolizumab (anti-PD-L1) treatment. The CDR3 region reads CASSLEPPNNEQFF. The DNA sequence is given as TGCGCCAGCAGCTTGGAGCCTCCTAACAATGAGCAGTTCTTC. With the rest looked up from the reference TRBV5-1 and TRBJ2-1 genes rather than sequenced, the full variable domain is KAGVTQTPRYLIKTRGQQVTLSCSPISGHRSVSWYQQTPGQGLQFLFEYFSETQRNKGNFPGRFSGRQFSNSRSEMNVSTLELGDSALYLCASSLEPPNNEQFFGPGTRLTVL.